This T cell receptor (beta chain) is drawn from a study of blood T cell repertoires in COVID-19 (TCRdb year 2020). General notes on the study: Samples from collaborators originated in the United States, Italy and Spain and spanned both the acute and convalescent phases of COVID-19. The prospective study material was composed of cDNA or gDNA derived from T cells, B-cell-depleted T cells, or PBMCs. Subjects who had been exposed to COVID-19, were actively infected with it, or had recovered from it provided the deeply sampled blood TCRbeta repertoires that made up the dataset. The repertoires were released in a freely available public database meant as a resource for research on the immune response to SARS-CoV-2. The samples were drawn from the first 160 participants of the ongoing ImmuneRACE study and from more than 1,000 subjects provided by 6 global collaborators. Sample metadata almost always included a de-identified subject ID, COVID-19 status, age in years and sex. HLA class I and class II types, where available, came from metadata supplied by the sample provider rather than from assay-based typing.

Results the study describes overall, beyond this receptor: Clinical and demographic metadata were provided uncurated, with the amount varying by source and participant.

TCRbeta CDR3 regions were amplified from genomic DNA by means of the immunoSEQ Assay, a bias-controlled multiplex PCR. Per the source publication's procedure: Within the assay, amplification of reference gene primers was used to estimate how many nucleated cells each sample contained. Sequence reads were collapsed and filtered to measure the absolute abundance of every unique TCRbeta CDR3 rearrangement. For each sample, productive Simpson clonality was calculated as the square root of Simpson's diversity index across productive rearrangements. TCRdb limited this immuneACCESS table to in-frame rearrangements with V and J called. A share of clones is missing; checked studies link under half to unresolved V genes, and the rest is unexplained. V and J calls and clone size follow that table, whereas D and trimming were derived from the DNA. The sample contains almost 300,000 clones, around 86% of them found a single time. About 1.2% of the sample lies in the top ten.

With respect to this clone: Which antigen it targets is not known. No much larger clone is present one base from it, and per-base qualities are unavailable.

Collaborating institutions collected whole blood in K2EDTA tubes following their own protocols. For TCRbeta analysis, collaborators shipped samples in one of three forms: frozen whole blood, isolated PBMCs, or DNA extracted from either of those sample types. The CDR3 spans 14 residues, from the cysteine through the phenylalanine. Just the 42-base CDR3 DNA is kept, in frame starting at base 1. V sheds 6 bases and J sheds 0 bases, leaving 10 bases between their ends. Per the germline V gene, MNHEY is the CDR1 and SVGAGI is the CDR2. Recombination joined TRBV6-5 with TRBJ2-3; the D gene cannot be named for sure. The origin of this receptor is a man between 70 and 80 years old with acute or convalescent COVID-19. What was sequenced was peripheral blood. For the CDR3, the sequence is CASRSPSSTDTQYF. The DNA sequence is given as TGTGCCAGCAGGTCTCCCTCTAGCACAGATACGCAGTATTTT.